Listed below are T cell receptor beta chains from one sample, sequenced in a study of cytomegalovirus exposure and HLA in healthy donors. TCRdb's table, derived via immunoSEQ multiplex PCR, lists solely in-frame clones and lacks some. The sample carries nearly 200,000 clones, 84% recorded once. The sequenced sample was PBMCs. Source of these receptors: a woman in her twenties or thirties in good health and CMV-seropositive. Each CDR3 is given with its conserved first and last residue. D genes are given only for firm matches. Where a row states a size, it is once, few, many or the class of an expanded clone; other rows omit it.

d_gene,abundance,j_gene,v_gene,CDR3nt,CDR3aa
TRBD1,NA,TRBJ1-5,TRBV5-6,TGTGCCAGCAGCTTATTCGACGGGACAGGGGGTTGGCGTCAGCCCCAGCATTTT,CASSLFDGTGGWRQPQHF
TRBD2,once,TRBJ2-2,TRBV2,TGTGCCAGCAGAGACCCCTTTAGCGGGCGAACCGGGGAGCTGTTTTTT,CASRDPFSGRTGELFF
TRBD1,few,TRBJ2-7,TRBV7-3,TGTGCCAGCAGCTTGGCCGGGACAGGGGCGGAGGAGCAGTACTTC,CASSLAGTGAEEQYF
NA,NA,TRBJ1-5,TRBV4-1,TGCGCCAGCAGCCAGCCCGGGCGGGGTCTAGGTCAGCCCCAGCATTTT,CASSQPGRGLGQPQHF
TRBD2,NA,TRBJ2-1,TRBV5-1,TGCGCCAGCAGCTTTGCTAGCGGATACAATGAGCAGTTCTTC,CASSFASGYNEQFF
TRBD2,NA,TRBJ2-1,TRBV7-9,TGTGCCAGCAGCTTAGCGAGGGGGACTAGCGGGAGCTCCTACAATGAGCAGTTCTTC,CASSLARGTSGSSYNEQFF
TRBD2,NA,TRBJ2-7,TRBV28,TGTGCCAGCAGTCGACCCGGGGGACTAGCGGGAGGAGTGGGCGAGCAGTACTTC,CASSRPGGLAGGVGEQYF
NA,NA,TRBJ1-1,TRBV7-2,TGTGCCAGCAGCTTAGATGGAGGGCAGGGAGGGGAAGCTTTCTTT,CASSLDGGQGGEAFF
TRBD2,once,TRBJ2-5,TRBV2,TGTGCCAGCAACATCGCGGGACTAGCGGTAGAGACCCAGTACTTC,CASNIAGLAVETQYF
NA,NA,TRBJ1-1,TRBV7-9,TGTGCCAGCAGCTTATCACAGTATGAAGCTTTCTTT,CASSLSQYEAFF
TRBD1,NA,TRBJ2-1,TRBV6-5,TGTGCCAGCACCCCGGGACAGGGAACCTACAATGAGCAGTTCTTC,CASTPGQGTYNEQFF
TRBD1,NA,TRBJ1-4,TRBV2,TGTGCCAGCAGAGCGGACAGGGGGACTAATGAAAAACTGTTTTTT,CASRADRGTNEKLFF
NA,once,TRBJ2-5,TRBV5-1,TGCGCCAGCAGCCCAGGTCCCGGTGAGACCCAGTACTTC,CASSPGPGETQYF
NA,NA,TRBJ1-5,TRBV7-9,TGTGCCAGCAGCCCTCAGGGTGGTAATCAGCCCCAGCATTTT,CASSPQGGNQPQHF
TRBD1,NA,TRBJ1-1,TRBV6-6,TGTGCCAGCAGCCCGACAGGGGGCAGGACTGAAGCTTTCTTT,CASSPTGGRTEAFF
TRBD2,NA,TRBJ2-1,TRBV6-5,TGTGCCAGCAGTTACACACTAGCGGGAGGCCACAATGAGCAGTTCTTC,CASSYTLAGGHNEQFF
TRBD1,NA,TRBJ2-3,TRBV2,TGTGCCAGCAGTGAGACAGGGGGAACGCAGTATTTT,CASSETGGTQYF
NA,NA,TRBJ1-2,TRBV5-1,TGCGCCAGCAGCTTGTCGACCCCAGGGTCCTATGGCTACACCTTC,CASSLSTPGSYGYTF
TRBD1,NA,TRBJ2-2,TRBV4-1,TGCGCCAGCAGCCAAGCGGGACAGGGTCAGTGGGGCCACACCGGGGAGCTGTTTTTT,CASSQAGQGQWGHTGELFF
TRBD1,NA,TRBJ1-4,TRBV28,TGTGCCAGCAGGTCTAGGACAGGGACTGAAAAACTGTTTTTT,CASRSRTGTEKLFF
NA,NA,TRBJ1-4,TRBV10-2,TGCGCCAGCAGCCCCACCCCCAAAAACGAGTTTGAAAAACTGTTTTTT,CASSPTPKNEFEKLFF
NA,NA,TRBJ2-3,TRBV11-3,TGTGCCAGCAGCGCGCGGGACGGCACAGATACGCAGTATTTT,CASSARDGTDTQYF
NA,NA,TRBJ2-5,TRBV5-4,TGTGCCAGCAGCACACGTCAAGAGACCCAGTACTTC,CASSTRQETQYF
TRBD2,NA,TRBJ2-1,TRBV6-6,TGTGCCAGCAGCCTAACGACTAGCGGCTACAATGAGCAGTTCTTC,CASSLTTSGYNEQFF
TRBD1,NA,TRBJ2-1,TRBV6-5,TGTGCCAGCAGGACAGGGCTCAATGAGCAGTTCTTC,CASRTGLNEQFF
TRBD1,NA,TRBJ1-2,TRBV19,TGTGCCACCAGAGGGGGACAGGTCTATGGCTACACCTTC,CATRGGQVYGYTF
TRBD1,NA,TRBJ1-1,TRBV29-1,TGCAGCGTTAACAGGGGGCCGAACACTGAAGCTTTCTTT,CSVNRGPNTEAFF